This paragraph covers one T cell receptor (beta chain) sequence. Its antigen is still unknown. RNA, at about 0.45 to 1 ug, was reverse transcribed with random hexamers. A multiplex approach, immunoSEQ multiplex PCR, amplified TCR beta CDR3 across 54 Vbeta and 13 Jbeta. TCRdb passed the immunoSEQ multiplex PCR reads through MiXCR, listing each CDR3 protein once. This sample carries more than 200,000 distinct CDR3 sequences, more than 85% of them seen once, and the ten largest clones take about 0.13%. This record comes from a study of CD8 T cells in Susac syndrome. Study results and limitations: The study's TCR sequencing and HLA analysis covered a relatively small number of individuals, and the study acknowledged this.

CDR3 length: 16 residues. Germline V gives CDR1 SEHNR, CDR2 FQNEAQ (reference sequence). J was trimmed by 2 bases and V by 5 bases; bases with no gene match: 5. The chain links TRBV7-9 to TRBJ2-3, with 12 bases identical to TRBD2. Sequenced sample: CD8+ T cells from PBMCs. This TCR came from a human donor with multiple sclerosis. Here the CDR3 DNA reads TGTGCCAGCAGCCTCGGACTAGCGGGGATCACAGATACGCAGTATTTT. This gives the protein CASSLGLAGITDTQYF.